This T cell receptor beta chain was captured in a study of blood T cell repertoires in COVID-19. As for the study in general: Both acute and convalescent COVID-19 samples were obtained from the United States, Italy and Spain. The analysed material was cDNA or gDNA that came from T cells, B-cell-depleted T cells, or PBMCs.

In the authors' methods: Nucleated cell number was recorded as an estimate derived from reference gene primer amplification. Libraries were prepared by immunoSEQ multiplex PCR; TCRdb keeps only in-frame clonotypes and omits some of them. From that table come the V and J calls and clone size; the DNA was used to work out D and trimming. The sample has 50,000 to 55,000 clones; around 86% are singletons. This CDR3 is 13 amino acids long. Germline values: CDR1 KGHSH, CDR2 LQKENI. The germline V and J ends were trimmed by 3 bases and 4 bases, with 6 bases remaining between them. Sequencing input: peripheral blood. This clonotype originated in a man of 80 years or more with acute or convalescent COVID-19. This chain joins TRBV18 and TRBJ2-2; weak D call: TRBD1 (5 bases). CDR3 DNA: TGTGCCAGCTCACCTACAGGCACCGGGGAGCTGTTTTTT. The encoded protein is CASSPTGTGELFF.